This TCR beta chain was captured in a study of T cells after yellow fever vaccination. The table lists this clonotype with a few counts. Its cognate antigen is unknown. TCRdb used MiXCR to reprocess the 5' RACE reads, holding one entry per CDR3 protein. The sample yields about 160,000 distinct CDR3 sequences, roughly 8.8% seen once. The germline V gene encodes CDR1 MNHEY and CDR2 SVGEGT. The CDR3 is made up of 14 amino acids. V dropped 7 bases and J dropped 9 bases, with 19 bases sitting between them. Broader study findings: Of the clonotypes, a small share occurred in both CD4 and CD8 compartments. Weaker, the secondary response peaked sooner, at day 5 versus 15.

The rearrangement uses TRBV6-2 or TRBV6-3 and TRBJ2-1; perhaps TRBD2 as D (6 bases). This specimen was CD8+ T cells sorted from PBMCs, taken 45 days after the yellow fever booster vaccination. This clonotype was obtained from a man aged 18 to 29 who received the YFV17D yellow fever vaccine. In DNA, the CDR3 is TGTGCCAGCACCCGGGTGAGTAGCGGTATTGAGCAGTTCTTC. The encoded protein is CASTRVSSGIEQFF.